The T cell receptor beta chain described here comes from a study of shared clonotypes between healthy human individuals (dated by TCRdb to 2019 to 2021). Concerning the study at large: A couple of women and a few men aged 18 to 49 years were included in the cohort. To estimate repertoire size and how much clonotype sharing occurs between individuals, the study deeply sequenced the blood TCR repertoires of five healthy adults. Per donor, three plates each were used for CD4 naive and CD4 memory, two for CD8 naive, and one for CD8 memory. Per donor, leukapheresis produced somewhere between about 0.8 and 9.5 billion PBMCs. To increase sequencing depth and limit assay-specific biases, different laboratories used diverse techniques to prepare libraries and sequence TCR repertoires. Overall results and qualifications from the work: Higher generation probabilities were observed for clonotypes shared by all four sorted-subset donors than for non-shared clonotypes. When four donors were compared, the shared fraction of clonotypes was about 5% for naive CD4, approximately 3.5% for naive CD8, 2% to 2.5% for memory CD4, and roughly 0.43% for memory CD8. Larger estimated clonotype richness was generally found for naive subsets than for memory subsets. Sampling was limited to blood, and TCR repertoires in tissue likely differ from TCR repertoires in blood. The genetic and exposure-history diversity represented was limited by the small number of donors. Even with the large sequencing depth, rarefaction of the sorted-subset datasets indicated that sequencing was incomplete. Pairwise subsampling led to the expectation that sequencing depth would affect the degree of clonotype sharing among donors.

TCR CDR3 regions were amplified from genomic DNA by multiplex PCR using the deep immunoSEQ assay. Extracted genomic DNA from each cell subset was spread evenly across all wells of several immunoSEQ 96-well plates, with each plate serving as a replicate. For sorted subsets, each replicate PCR was loaded with around 220 ng genomic DNA, equivalent to 30,000 or so T cell genomes. Purified libraries were quantified with a Qubit 3.0 fluorometer, sized on a Bioanalyzer 2100, and re-quantified with the KAPA Library Quantification kit. Every immunoSEQ 96-well plate was sequenced on a dedicated single-read 150-cycle Illumina NextSeq 550 flow cell. From the authors' description of their analysis: Because the immunoSEQ output included only junctional sequences and no quality scores, the filtering could not be the same as the filtering used for full-length reads. Sequences were annotated with PyIR, a Python wrapper for IgBLAST v1.9, and V/J genes and CDR3 were assigned using IMGT germline references. Reads were filtered out if the reads had weak V/J assignments (E-value above 1e-6), no CDR3, stop codons, out-of-frame junctions, or ambiguous translated residues. V3J clonotypes were defined as sequences sharing an identical inferred V gene, J gene, and CDR3 amino acid sequence. Percentage overlap between repertoires was computed as shared unique clonotypes divided by the size of the smaller repertoire. Richness of each repertoire was evaluated using RTK rarefaction, the Chao1 estimator, and Recon v2.1 estimates of unobserved clonotypes. Generation probabilities for all TCRbeta clonotypes obtained by the gDNA method from a handful of donors were computed using OLGA. Entries here come from immuneACCESS through TCRdb and include only in-frame sequences with V and J called. Some clones fail to appear in such tables; in the studies checked, an unresolved V gene covers under half of the shortfall, and the cause of the remainder is unknown. V and J calls and clone size follow that table, whereas D and trimming were derived from the DNA. In this sample the table shows over 750,000 clones, about 96% of which occur a single time. Of the sample, 0.2% to 0.25% is held by the ten largest clones.

CD8 naive samples were obtained by positive selection for CCR7 among CD45RO-negative cells, yielding a CD45RA+CCR7+ population from which TemRA cells were excluded. Donors were healthy HIV-negative adults with no recently reported acute infections or vaccinations. Only Caucasian adults living in Nashville, Tennessee, USA were represented among the donors. After blood collection by leukapheresis, PBMCs were isolated using Ficoll-Histopaque density gradient centrifugation and then cryopreserved in the vapor phase of liquid nitrogen. Analytical flow cytometry was used to check the purity and quantity of every magnetically sorted T cell population. Each sorted fraction had its genomic DNA isolated and then quantified by UV absorbance on a Nanodrop 2000c. As regards this clone: This clone's antigen is unknown. Per-base qualities were not stored, and no clone one base away is much larger.

The germline V end is reduced by 4 bases and the J end by 5 bases; junction bases left unmatched: 10. The CDR3 sequence holds 15 residues, the cysteine and phenylalanine included. Of the read, only the CDR3 DNA is kept; its 45 bases are in frame from base 1. Looking up the germline V gene (reference sequence) yields CDR1 SEHNR and CDR2 FQNEAQ. The sample consisted of naive CD8+ T cells sorted from blood. The sample's cell subset or site label, in plain terms: CD45RA+CCR7+. Here the chain combines TRBV7-9 and TRBJ1-1; 7 central nucleotides agree with TRBD1. The TCR originated in a man between 25 and 39 years old in good health. The CDR3 sequence is CASSSPSQGWTEAFF. The bases are TGTGCCAGCAGCTCTCCTTCACAGGGGTGGACTGAAGCTTTCTTT.